Below, 29 T cell receptor beta chains from the same sample are listed, as sequenced in a study of T cell repertoires in cytomegalovirus infection. From the reads, TCRdb called clonotypes with MiXCR, one entry per CDR3 protein. The table shows under 200,000 distinct CDR3 sequences, with 8.5% to 10% occurring only once. Source material: PBMCs. The receptors were sampled from a human donor in good health (CMV status not recorded). Some clones in this sample may be carry-over from other donors' samples.

This clonotype was detected ten times or more. The rearrangement links TRBV28 to TRBJ1-3; 7 bases align to TRBD1. The V segment lost 8 bases and the J segment 0 bases; nucleotides outside the gene matches: 10. Germline CDR1 is MDHEN and CDR2 is SYDVKM. The length of the CDR3 is 16 residues. CDR3 loop: CASRVGGGLSGNTIYF. CDR3 DNA sequence: TGTGCCAGCCGGGTGGGAGGGGGCCTCTCTGGAAACACCATATATTTT.

This clonotype was seen at least ten times. The chain links TRBV27 to TRBJ1-6; no firm D call. CDR1 and CDR2 (germline): MNHEY, SMNVEV (reference sequence). The CDR3 totals 17 residues. Trimming removed 2 bases at V and 0 bases at J, with 11 bases between. This chain's CDR3 is CASSLIPGSSYNSPLHF. The DNA for the CDR3 is TGTGCCAGCAGTTTAATTCCGGGGAGCTCCTATAATTCACCCCTCCACTTT.

Comment on this clonotype: One base away lies a much larger clone, so this may be a sequencing read error. The chain links TRBV11-1 to TRBJ2-1, with unresolved D. This CDR3 comprises 12 residues. Germline assignment: CDR1 SGHAT and CDR2 FQDESV (reference sequence). In nucleotides, the CDR3 is TGTGCCAGCAGCTTAGGCGCGAATGAGCGGTTCTTC. Its protein is CASSLGANERFF. Filled out from reference TRBV11-1 and TRBJ2-1, the complete variable domain reads EAEVAQSPRYKITEKSQAVAFWCDPISGHATLYWYRQILGQGPELLVQFQDESVVDDSQLPKDRFSAERLKGVDSTLKIQPAELGDSAMYLCASSLGANERFFGPGTRLTVL.

The table lists this clonotype with a few counts. This sequence joins TRBV23-1 and TRBJ2-2; the D gene is possibly TRBD2 (6 bases). TRBV23-1 is identified as an open reading frame with a role that is uncertain. There are 21 residues in the CDR3. Trimming stripped 10 bases from V and 0 bases from J, with 33 bases between. The CDR3, as DNA: TGCGCCAACTACCGGGGGAAAACTACAAGAGCCGCGGGAACGAACACCGGGGAGCTGTTTTTT. Protein product: CANYRGKTTRAAGTNTGELFF.

This chain joins TRBV19 and TRBJ1-3; 7 bases are shared with TRBD1. J lost 0 bases, V lost 7 bases, and 9 bases had no gene match. Germline V gene sequence: CDR1 LNHDA, CDR2 SQIVND (reference sequence). This CDR3 contains 16 residues. The CDR3 nucleotides are TGTGCCAGTAAGAGCGGGACAGCAAACTCTGGAAACACCATATATTTT. It is translated as CASKSGTANSGNTIYF. Full variable domain (remainder filled in from reference TRBV19 and TRBJ1-3): DGGITQSPKYLFRKEGQNVTLSCEQNLNHDAMYWYRQDPGQGLRLIYYSQIVNDFQKGDIAEGYSVSREKKESFPLTVTSAQKNPTAFYLCASKSGTANSGNTIYFGEGSWLTVV.

In this sample, this clonotype turned up a few times. V is TRBV4-3 and J is TRBJ1-6, with D perhaps matching TRBD1 (6 bases). V lost 0 bases and J lost 5, with 14 bases in between. The CDR3 has 17 residues. Germline V gives CDR1 LGHNA, CDR2 YSLEER. CDR3 sequence (DNA): TGCGCCAGCAGCCAAGATACGCCAGGGGTGGATAATTCACCCCTCCACTTT. This translates into CASSQDTPGVDNSPLHF.

As concerns this clonotype: Since a much larger clone is just one base distant, this may be a read error. The genes are TRBV7-4 and TRBJ1-2, with TRBD1 as a possible D gene (5 bases). Germline V lookup: CDR1 SGHVT, CDR2 SQSDAQ. With 5 bases removed from V and 1 base from J, the gap between germline ends came to 20 bases. This CDR3 comprises 17 residues. CDR3 sequence reads: CASSRAGTAEYNYGYTF. The CDR3 bases are TGTGCCAGCAGCCGCGCAGGGACCGCAGAATATAACTATGGCTACACCTTC.

This clonotype has at least ten counts. This rearrangement joins TRBV7-8 to TRBJ1-1; 8 bases align to TRBD1. Germline V CDR1 and CDR2: SGHVS, FQNEAQ. The CDR3 loop spans 16 amino acids. After removal of 4 bases from V and 0 bases from J, the junction contained 7 bases not matched to a gene. CDR3 amino acids: CASSYGQGLMNTEAFF. The CDR3, as DNA: TGTGCCAGCAGCTATGGACAGGGCTTAATGAACACTGAAGCTTTCTTT.

This clonotype was seen many times. The rearrangement links TRBV27 to TRBJ2-3; possible D gene TRBD1, 6 bases. Per germline, CDR1 MNHEY and CDR2 SMNVEV (reference sequence). Trimming stripped 3 bases from V and 7 bases from J, with 20 bases between. CDR3 length: 16 residues. The CDR3 here is CASSFFRRTGQNTQYF. CDR3 nucleotide sequence: TGTGCCAGCAGTTTCTTCCGGAGAACAGGGCAAAATACGCAGTATTTT.

In its sample, this clonotype was seen many times. The chain links TRBV7-2 to TRBJ1-5, with D perhaps TRBD1 (5 bases). The CDR3 extends over 13 amino acids. V was clipped by 5 bases and J by 7 bases, with 12 bases between them. Germline V lookup: CDR1 SGHTA, CDR2 FQGNSA. CDR3 amino acids: CASSPWGGQPQHF. As DNA, the CDR3 is TGTGCCAGCAGCCCGTGGGGGGGGCAGCCCCAGCATTTT.

At least ten counts were recorded for this clonotype. This rearrangement joins TRBV7-2 to TRBJ2-5; D not certain. The germline gives CDR1 SGHTA, CDR2 FQGNSA. V was shortened by 3 bases and J by 2 bases, with 7 bases between the two germline ends. The length of the CDR3 is 13 residues. This CDR3 is CASSLLGQETQYF. The CDR3, as DNA: TGTGCCAGCAGCTTGTTAGGGCAAGAGACCCAGTACTTC.

As concerns this clonotype: The junction does not match germline at one end; this may be a read error. The V gene is TRBV29-1, the J gene TRBJ1-2; TRBD1 is a possible D gene (5 bases). Germline CDR1 SQVTM, CDR2 ANQGSEA. The CDR3 is 12 residues long. The CDR3 region has the DNA TGCAGCGTAGAAGACAGTCTGTATGGCTACACCTTC. Translation: CSVEDSLYGYTF.

As for this clonotype: This may come from a read error, since a much larger clone is one base off. The rearrangement uses TRBV28 and TRBJ2-1; TRBD2 agrees at 11 bases. CDR1 MDHEN and CDR2 SYDVKM come from the germline V gene. CDR3 size: 15 residues. DNA of the CDR3: TGTTCCAGCAGCCCTCTTCTAGCGGGAGGCAATGAGCAGTTCTTC. Translation gives CSSSPLLAGGNEQFF.

V usage is TRBV5-1 and J usage is TRBJ1-1; tentative D call: TRBD1 (5 bases). Germline V gene sequence: CDR1 SGHRS, CDR2 YFSETQ. Trimming shortened V by 3 bases and J by 3 bases, and 12 bases separated the two germline ends. This CDR3 region has 14 residues. DNA for the CDR3: TGCGCCAGCAGCTCGTCTGGGGCATACACTGAAGCTTTCTTT. It specifies CASSSSGAYTEAFF.

In its sample, this clonotype was seen many times. The chain links TRBV7-9 to TRBJ2-1; 7 nucleotides align to TRBD2. Trimming at V came to 5 bases and at J to 4 bases, leaving 5 bases not matched to a gene. The CDR3 covers 14 residues. Germline CDR1 reads SEHNR; CDR2 reads FQNEAQ (reference sequence). The CDR3 coding sequence is TGTGCCAGCAGCCCCGGACTAGATTACAATGAGCAGTTCTTC. This sequence encodes CASSPGLDYNEQFF.

This clonotype was recorded at least ten times. This chain joins TRBV7-2 and TRBJ2-1; 9 bases are a match to TRBD1. V shed 4 bases, J shed 7 bases, and the junction held 5 bases outside the gene matches. Per the germline V gene, CDR1 is SGHTA and CDR2 is FQGNSA. The CDR3 runs 14 residues. CDR3 in amino acids: CASSSGQGKNEQFF. CDR3 in DNA: TGTGCCAGCAGCTCGGGACAGGGTAAGAATGAGCAGTTCTTC.

The table lists this clonotype with a few counts. This chain connects TRBV27 to TRBJ2-1; tentatively, D is TRBD1 or TRBD2 (5 bases each). V lost 7 bases, J lost 10 bases, and 11 bases lay in between. CDR3 length: 11 residues. Germline assignment: CDR1 MNHEY and CDR2 SMNVEV (reference sequence). CDR3 bases: TGTGCCAGCACCCGGGGCTCGGAGCAGTTCTTC. Residues: CASTRGSEQFF.

Ten or more counts support this clonotype. The chain is built from TRBV5-6 and TRBJ2-3, with 11 bases aligning to TRBD2. The germline V gene has CDR1 SGHDT and CDR2 YYEEEE. With 2 bases clipped from V and 0 bases from J, the junction kept 11 bases outside the gene matches. This CDR3 is built from 19 residues. The CDR3 here is CASSFPALAGGLSTDTQYF. CDR3 sequence (DNA): TGTGCCAGCAGCTTCCCCGCGTTAGCGGGGGGGCTGAGCACAGATACGCAGTATTTT.

In its sample, this clonotype was seen a few times. The chain carries TRBV5-6 and TRBJ1-1; D is perhaps TRBD1 (6 bases). The length of the CDR3 is 15 residues. V shed 4 bases and J shed 0 bases, with 13 bases lying between them. Germline loops: CDR1 SGHDT, CDR2 YYEEEE. The CDR3 nucleotides read TGTGCCAGCAGCGACAGGAACCGCATGAACACTGAAGCTTTCTTT. Protein product: CASSDRNRMNTEAFF. Variable domain in full (rest from reference TRBV5-6 and TRBJ1-1): DAGVTQSPTHLIKTRGQQVTLRCSPKSGHDTVSWYQQALGQGPQFIFQYYEEEERQRGNFPDRFSGHQFPNYSSELNVNALLLGDSALYLCASSDRNRMNTEAFFGQGTRLTVV.

There are many counts of this clonotype. The chain links TRBV7-8 to TRBJ2-1, with TRBD2 identical over 7 bases. From germline, CDR1 is SGHVS and CDR2 FQNEAQ. The CDR3 is 16 amino acids. Losses at the gene ends were 3 bases for V and 0 bases for J; bases not matched to a gene: 5. The CDR3 nucleotides read TGTGCCAGCAGCTTTAGCGGGCGCCTCTCCTACAATGAGCAGTTCTTC. Its protein is CASSFSGRLSYNEQFF. Based on the CDR3 plus reference TRBV7-8 and TRBJ2-1, the full variable domain is GAGVSQSPRYKVAKRGQDVALRCDPISGHVSLFWYQQALGQGPEFLTYFQNEAQLDKSGLPSDRFFAERPEGSVSTLKIQRTQQEDSAVYLCASSFSGRLSYNEQFFGPGTRLTVL.

This clonotype was counted a few times. The V call is TRBV29-1, the J call TRBJ2-1, with D perhaps TRBD2 (6 bases). Trimming left V 7 bases short and J 3 bases short, with 7 bases between. Germline loops: CDR1 SQVTM, CDR2 ANQGSEA. The CDR3 is 11 residues long. The CDR3 DNA follows: TGCAGCGGGGGACTCTACAATGAGCAGTTCTTC. Amino acids: CSGGLYNEQFF.

This clonotype was seen repeatedly, ten times or more. This chain uses TRBV28 with TRBJ2-2; the D is unclear. V lost 5 bases and J lost 0, with 10 bases in between. This CDR3 has 15 amino acids. CDR1 and CDR2 from the germline V gene are MDHEN and SYDVKM. CDR3: CASSVLLANTGELFF. CDR3 DNA: TGTGCCAGCAGTGTGTTACTCGCGAACACCGGGGAGCTGTTTTTT.

Many counts were recorded for this clonotype. This chain joins TRBV29-1 and TRBJ2-5; 10 bases map to TRBD1. The trim removed 7 bases at V and 2 bases at J, leaving 10 bases unmatched. The CDR3 has 15 amino acids. Per the germline V gene, CDR1 is SQVTM and CDR2 is ANQGSEA. The CDR3 DNA reads TGCAGCGGATGGGACAGGGGATTTCAACAAGAGACCCAGTACTTC. Its translation: CSGWDRGFQQETQYF.

This clonotype appeared many times. The chain links TRBV19 to TRBJ2-1; 9 bases line up with TRBD1. This CDR3 spans 14 amino acids. Germline values: CDR1 LNHDA, CDR2 SQIVND (reference sequence). With 5 bases clipped from V and 8 bases from J, the junction kept 7 bases outside the gene matches. The CDR3 bases are TGTGCCAGTAGTTCCTATACAGGGGGCGATGAGCAGTTCTTC. Its translation is CASSSYTGGDEQFF.

As concerns this clonotype: An end of the junction differs from the germline gene, which may be a read error. This chain connects TRBV7-2 to TRBJ2-2; 8 positions agree with TRBD2. Germline loops: CDR1 SGHTA, CDR2 FQGNSA. This CDR3 spans 16 amino acids. The CDR3 sequence: CDSSLEERGSDRELFF. The CDR3 nucleotides are TGTGACAGCAGCTTAGAGGAGCGGGGGAGCGACAGGGAGCTGTTTTTT.

This clonotype was seen a handful of times. The chain uses TRBV5-1 and TRBJ2-7, with 11 bases lining up with TRBD2. Unmatched junction bases numbered 7, after V lost 1 base and J lost 4 bases. CDR1 SGHRS and CDR2 YFSETQ come from the germline V gene. The CDR3 length is 16 residues. The CDR3, as DNA: TGCGCCAGCAGCTTGTCAGTGGGACTAGCGGCTTACGAGCAGTACTTC. Amino acid sequence: CASSLSVGLAAYEQYF.

This clonotype was picked up a small number of times. The chain couples TRBV12-3 or TRBV12-4 to TRBJ1-4; 10 nucleotides agree with TRBD1. Trimming at V came to 5 bases and at J to 5 bases, leaving 5 bases not matched to a gene. The CDR3 has 15 residues. In DNA form, the CDR3 reads TGTGCCAGCAGTGGCCCGGGACAGGGGAATGAAAAACTGTTTTTT. Its translation is CASSGPGQGNEKLFF.

This clonotype was counted ten times or more. The rearrangement joins TRBV15 to TRBJ1-5; TRBD1 is a possible D gene (5 bases). V lost 5 bases and J lost 5, with 19 bases in between. CDR1 is LNHNV, CDR2 YYDKDF, per germline (reference sequence). The CDR3 runs to 16 residues. CDR3 protein: CATSRAGTRNDQPQHF. The DNA for the CDR3 is TGTGCCACCAGCCGGGCGGGGACGAGGAATGATCAGCCCCAGCATTTT. Filled out from reference TRBV15 and TRBJ1-5, the complete variable domain reads DAMVIQNPRYQVTQFGKPVTLSCSQTLNHNVMYWYQQKSSQAPKLLFHYYDKDFNNEADTPDNFQSRRPNTSFCFLDIRSPGLGDTAMYLCATSRAGTRNDQPQHFGDGTRLSIL.

The chain couples TRBV11-2 to TRBJ1-5; D not resolved. In germline, CDR1 is SGHAT, CDR2 FQNNGV. The CDR3 sequence is 12 residues long. V lost 3 bases to trimming and J lost 8 bases, with 8 bases between them. CDR3 coding DNA: TGTGCCAGCAGCTTCTTCCTGGAGCCCCAGCATTTT. It translates to CASSFFLEPQHF.